Given below is one TCR beta chain in context. The sample comes from a study of low-dose radiotherapy and immunotherapy resistance in tumors. Time point: after trial treatment. Treatment described: LDRT plus nivolumab, ipilimumab, low-dose cyclophosphamide and aspirin (RACIN trial). Germline V gives CDR1 SGDLS, CDR2 YYNGEE. The ends were cut back, 0 bases at V and 2 bases at J, with 6 bases in the middle. The CDR3 sequence is 15 residues long. Primers used for first-strand cDNA, a TRAV- and TRBV-specific set, covered both alpha and beta chains. It was with a constant-region primer and a V-primer adapter that TCRs were amplified over roughly 19 PCR cycles. TCRdb itself ran the reads through MiXCR, one entry per CDR3 protein. The sample consists of around 100,000 distinct CDR3 sequences, 20% of them appearing once.

The receptor's source is a female donor with ovarian cancer. The rearrangement uses TRBV9 and TRBJ2-6, with unresolved D. The material sequenced was PBMCs, taken after low-dose radiotherapy plus immunotherapy. CDR3 nucleotide sequence: TGTGCCAGCAGCGTAGGGCAAACTGGGGCCAACGTCCTGACTTTC. This gives the protein CASSVGQTGANVLTF.